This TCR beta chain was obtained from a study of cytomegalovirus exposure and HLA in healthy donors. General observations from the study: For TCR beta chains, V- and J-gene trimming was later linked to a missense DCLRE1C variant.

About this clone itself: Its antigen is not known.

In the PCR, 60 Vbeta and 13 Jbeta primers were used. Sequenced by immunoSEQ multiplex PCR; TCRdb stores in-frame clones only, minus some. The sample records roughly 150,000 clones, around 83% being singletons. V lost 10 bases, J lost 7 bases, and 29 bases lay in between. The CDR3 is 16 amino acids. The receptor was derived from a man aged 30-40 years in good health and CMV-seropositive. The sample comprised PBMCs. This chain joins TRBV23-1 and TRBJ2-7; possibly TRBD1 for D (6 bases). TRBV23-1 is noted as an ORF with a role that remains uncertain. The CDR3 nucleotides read TGCGCCATCCAGCGACACCACAGGGCGCGAGGGGATGAGCAGTACGTC. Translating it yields CAIQRHHRARGDEQYV.